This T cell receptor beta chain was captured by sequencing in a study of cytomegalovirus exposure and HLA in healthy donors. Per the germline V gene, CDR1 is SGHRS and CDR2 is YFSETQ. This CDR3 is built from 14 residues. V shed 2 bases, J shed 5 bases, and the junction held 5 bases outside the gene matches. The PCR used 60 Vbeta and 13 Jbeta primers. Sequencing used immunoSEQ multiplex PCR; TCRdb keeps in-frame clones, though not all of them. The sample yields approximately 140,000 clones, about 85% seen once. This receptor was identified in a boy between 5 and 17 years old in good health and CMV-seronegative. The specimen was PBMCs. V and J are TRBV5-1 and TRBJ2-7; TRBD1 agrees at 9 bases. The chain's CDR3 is CASSFGTGYDEQYF. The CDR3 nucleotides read TGCGCCAGCAGCTTCGGGACAGGGTACGACGAGCAGTACTTC.